The present T cell receptor beta chain was sequenced within a study of vaccination and CD4 T cells after COVID-19. As for treatment: approximately nine-day PBMC culture with coronavirus spike peptide pools or control peptides (ViraFEST assay). Using peptide pools, antigen-specific T cells were expanded in ViraFEST before TCRs were sequenced. Sequencing of DNA taken from cultured CD4+ T cells relied on the Oncomine TCR Beta short-read assay. TCRdb processed the PCR reads anew with MiXCR; each CDR3 protein has one entry. In the table there are about 10,000 distinct CDR3 sequences, around a quarter of which are singletons. Notes on this clonotype: Its antigen remains unknown.

This specimen was CD4+ T cells from blood, cultured in vitro, taken before SARS-CoV-2 vaccination. The sequence derives from a human donor who received a COVID-19 vaccine.

CDR3: CASSFRGQGTGELFF. The CDR3 nucleotides are TGCGCCAGCAGCTTCAGGGGGCAGGGCACCGGGGAGCTGTTTTTT. V gene TRBV5-1 combines with J gene TRBJ2-2; 8 positions match TRBD1. The ends lost 2 bases at V and 4 bases at J; junction bases unmatched: 4. CDR3 length equals 15 residues. Germline-derived CDR1 and CDR2 are SGHRS and YFSETQ.